This TCR beta chain was retrieved from a study of blood T cell repertoires in COVID-19. Study information: COVID-19 samples from acute and convalescent phases originated in the United States, Italy and Spain.

The CDR3 covers 14 residues. The V and J ends lost 10 bases and 4 bases respectively, with 19 bases between them. CDR1 is ENHRY and CDR2 is SYGVKD in the germline V gene. Per the authors' pipeline: From reference gene primer amplification, estimates of nucleated cell counts were derived. This table comes from immunoSEQ multiplex PCR, and its TCRdb copy is limited to in-frame clones, with some not included. Clone size and the V and J calls come from that table; the DNA yielded D and trimming. There are 200,000 to 250,000 clones in the sample; roughly 83% occur only once, and 5% to 7% lies in the top ten. Recruited during active infection, patients (from Seattle) were subsequently followed longitudinally.

The receptor was derived from an elderly woman with COVID-19, enrolled during active disease. The chain employs TRBV10-3 and TRBJ1-2; a possible D gene is TRBD1 (5 bases). Material for sequencing was peripheral blood. The CDR3 here is CATKQVIRSYGYTF. In DNA, the CDR3 is TGTGCCACGAAACAGGTTATCCGTAGCTATGGCTACACCTTC.